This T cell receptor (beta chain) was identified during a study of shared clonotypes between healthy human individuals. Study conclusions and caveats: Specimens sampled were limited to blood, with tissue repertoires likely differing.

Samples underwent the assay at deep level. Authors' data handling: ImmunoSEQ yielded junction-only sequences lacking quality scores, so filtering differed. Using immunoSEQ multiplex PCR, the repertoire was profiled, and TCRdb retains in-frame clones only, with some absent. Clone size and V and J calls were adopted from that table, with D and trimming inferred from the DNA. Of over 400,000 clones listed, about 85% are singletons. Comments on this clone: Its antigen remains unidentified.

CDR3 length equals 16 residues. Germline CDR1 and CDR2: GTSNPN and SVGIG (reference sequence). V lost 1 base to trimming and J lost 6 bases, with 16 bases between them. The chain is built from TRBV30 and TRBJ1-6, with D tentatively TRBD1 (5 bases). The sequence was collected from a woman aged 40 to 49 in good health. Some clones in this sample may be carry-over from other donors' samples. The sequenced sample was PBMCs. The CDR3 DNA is TGTGCCTGGAGTGGGGGGGGATCTAAGGGTAATTCACCCCTCCACTTT. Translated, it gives CAWSGGGSKGNSPLHF. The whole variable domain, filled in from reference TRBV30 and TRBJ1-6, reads SQTIHQWPATLVQPVGSPLSLECTVEGTSNPNLYWYRQAAGRGLQLLFYSVGIGQISSEVPQNLSASRPQDRQFILSSKKLLLSDSGFYLCAWSGGGSKGNSPLHFGNGTRLTVT.